This T cell receptor (beta chain) is drawn from a study of human T cells and chemical hapten exposure. Study in general: Patients, predominantly female, presented with alopecia areata, totalis or universalis.

Trimming removed 4 bases from V and 4 bases from J, with 15 bases in between. CDR3 length equals 15 residues. Germline V CDR1 and CDR2: SGHRS, YFSETQ. The time point here: pre-sensitization, week 0. Treatment: therapeutic diphenylcyclopropenone sensitization with weekly scalp DPC. Before extraction, the whole blood was not fractionated, and total RNA was taken from it. One entry per CDR3 protein results from TCRdb running MiXCR on the RACE reads. The data show over 85,000 distinct CDR3 sequences, roughly a tenth seen once. Many counts were recorded for this clonotype. This clonotype was obtained from an older woman with alopecia areata. Some clones in this sample may be carry-over from other donors' samples. This specimen was whole blood, taken in connection with sensitization to the hapten diphenylcyclopropenone (DPC). The J gene is TRBJ2-1, the V gene TRBV5-1, with D possibly being TRBD1 (6 bases). This CDR3 reads CASSPEPTGYNEQFF. DNA of the CDR3: TGCGCCAGCAGCCCCGAACCCACAGGGTACAATGAGCAGTTCTTC.